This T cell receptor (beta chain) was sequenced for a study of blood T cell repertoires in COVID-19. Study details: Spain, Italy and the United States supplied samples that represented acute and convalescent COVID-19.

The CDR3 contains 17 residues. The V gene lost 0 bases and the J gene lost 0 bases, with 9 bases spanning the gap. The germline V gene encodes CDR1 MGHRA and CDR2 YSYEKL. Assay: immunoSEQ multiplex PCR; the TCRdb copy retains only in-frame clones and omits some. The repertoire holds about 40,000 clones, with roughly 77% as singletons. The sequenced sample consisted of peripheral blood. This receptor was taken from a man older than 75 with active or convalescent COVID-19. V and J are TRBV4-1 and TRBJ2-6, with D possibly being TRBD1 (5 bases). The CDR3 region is CASSQDLQGSGANVLTF. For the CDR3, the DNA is TGCGCCAGCAGCCAAGATCTCCAGGGCTCTGGGGCCAACGTCCTGACTTTC.